The clone carrying this T cell receptor (beta chain) has only a few counts. Its antigen is currently unknown. To make TCR beta libraries, researchers used iRepertoire HTBI primers and Arm-PCR of CDR3 regions. MiXCR, run by TCRdb on the multiplex PCR reads, gives a single entry per CDR3 protein. Altogether 300,000 to 350,000 distinct CDR3 sequences are present, around 19% being singletons, with the ten largest covering 25% to 35%. The source of the sample is a study of regulatory T cells in long-lasting Graves disease. Across the whole study: Over 5 years on antithyroid drugs plus positive TSH receptor antibodies marked Graves' disease as persistent. Study results and limitations: Patients with persistent Graves' had lower TCR diversity than newly diagnosed patients.

Time point here: persistent/refractory GD, antithyroid drugs over 5 years with positive TRAb. Scientists built the TCR library using RNA that was extracted from PBMCs. Patients met American Thyroid Association criteria for Graves' disease. The CDR3 is 15 amino acids. Germline-derived CDR1 and CDR2 are LNHDA and SQIVND (reference sequence). Trimming shortened V by 7 bases and J by 1 base, and 14 bases separated the two germline ends. The sequence derives from a female donor with Graves disease. This sample comprised peripheral blood mononuclear cells (PBMCs), obtained when the disease was refractory, from a patient treated with antithyroid drugs. The J gene is TRBJ1-5, the V gene TRBV19; D may be TRBD1 (6 bases). CDR3 residues: CASKGGVGSNQPQHF. CDR3 nucleotides: TGTGCCAGTAAGGGGGGAGTGGGGAGCAATCAGCCCCAGCATTTT.